This passage covers 29 T cell receptor beta chains from one sample sequenced in a study of cytomegalovirus exposure and HLA in healthy donors. The PCR employed 60 Vbeta primers together with 13 Jbeta primers. The method was immunoSEQ multiplex PCR; TCRdb's version includes in-frame clones alone and lacks a portion of them. The sample carries approximately 150,000 clones, approximately 80% recorded once. The sample consisted of PBMCs. All receptors come from a man between 18 and 29 years old in good health and CMV-seropositive.

The chain recombines TRBV10-3 with TRBJ2-5, with 7 bases fitting TRBD1. The J call may be mistaken, given a closer DNA end match to TRBJ2-7. This CDR3 is 14 amino acids long. The germline gives CDR1 ENHRY, CDR2 SYGVKD. The CDR3 bases are TGTGCCATCAGCGTCGACAGGGCCCTACTCGAGCAGTACTTC. This gives the protein CAISVDRALLEQYF.

The chain joins TRBV19 to TRBJ2-5; 7 positions agree with TRBD1. The germline gives CDR1 LNHDA, CDR2 SQIVND (reference sequence). The J segment lost 1 base and the V segment lost 4 bases, leaving 3 bases of the junction unmatched. The CDR3 loop spans 14 amino acids. The CDR3 nucleotides are TGTGCCAGTAGTACTCAGGGGGTCCAAGAGACCCAGTACTTC. It is translated as CASSTQGVQETQYF.

The rearrangement joins TRBV7-6 to TRBJ2-5; D uncertain. Trimming removed 1 base from V and 6 bases from J, with 9 bases in between. The CDR3 is 13 residues long. Germline V gives CDR1 SGHVS, CDR2 FNYEAQ. In nucleotides, the CDR3 is TGTGCCAGCAGCTTAGGCCGGGTAAAGACCCAGTACTTC. Encoded protein: CASSLGRVKTQYF.

This CDR3 reads CASSSPDRESDEQYF. The CDR3 bases are TGTGCCAGCAGCTCGCCGGACAGGGAAAGTGACGAGCAGTACTTC. The V gene is TRBV5-6, the J gene TRBJ2-7, with TRBD1 identical over 8 bases. Germline trimming cut 3 bases from V and 5 bases from J; bases unmatched to any gene: 10. Germline-derived CDR1 and CDR2 are SGHDT and YYEEEE. The CDR3 runs to 15 residues.

The rearrangement joins TRBV9 to TRBJ1-2; D not resolved. The ends were cut back, 0 bases at V and 3 bases at J, with 9 bases in the middle. The CDR3 sequence is 14 residues long. CDR1 and CDR2 (germline): SGDLS, YYNGEE. The CDR3 DNA reads as TGTGCCAGCAGCGTAGATCCGGGAGACTATGGCTACACCTTC. Translating it yields CASSVDPGDYGYTF.

The gene calls are TRBV4-1 and TRBJ1-2, with unresolved D. The V end lost 1 base, the J end lost 4 bases, and 13 bases lay between the germline ends. Per the germline V gene, CDR1 is MGHRA and CDR2 is YSYEKL. The CDR3 runs to 15 residues. CDR3 bases: TGCGCCAGCAGCCAAGGAGCTGTGGTTGGCTATGGCTACACCTTC. Its translation: CASSQGAVVGYGYTF.

This sequence joins TRBV4-3 and TRBJ1-1; 9 positions agree with TRBD1. V dropped 0 bases and J dropped 0; count of bases not matched to a gene: 5. Germline V gene data show CDR1 as LGHNA and CDR2 as YSLEER. The CDR3 spans 17 residues. The CDR3 reads CASSQDWTGELNTEAFF. The DNA of the CDR3 is TGCGCCAGCAGCCAAGATTGGACAGGGGAACTGAACACTGAAGCTTTCTTT.

This chain connects TRBV2 to TRBJ2-3; 10 bases match TRBD2. The trim removed 7 bases at V and 5 bases at J, leaving 6 bases unmatched. CDR3 length: 14 amino acids. CDR1 SNHLY and CDR2 FYNNEI come from the germline V gene. CDR3 nucleotide sequence: TGTGCCAGCAAGCGGGGGGGCCTTGGAGATACGCAGTATTTT. This encodes CASKRGGLGDTQYF.

This chain connects TRBV9 to TRBJ2-2, with 8 bases that match TRBD2. Looked up from germline, CDR1 is SGDLS and CDR2 is YYNGEE. The CDR3 consists of 16 residues. V trimming: 7 bases; J trimming: 4 bases; junction bases outside the gene matches: 12. CDR3 nucleotide sequence: TGTGCCAGCCAATCAACTGGGCTAGCGGGCACCGGGGAGCTGTTTTTT. Translation: CASQSTGLAGTGELFF.

The V call is TRBV6-5, the J call TRBJ1-5; 7 nucleotides agree with TRBD1. Germline values: CDR1 MNHEY, CDR2 SVGAGI. The length of the CDR3 is 14 residues. V shed 6 bases, J shed 8 bases, and the junction held 10 bases outside the gene matches. CDR3 nucleotide sequence: TGTGCCAGCAGCCATGACAGGGCCCAAGAGCCCCAGCATTTT. Encoded protein: CASSHDRAQEPQHF.

The chain couples TRBV4-1 to TRBJ2-2; D may be TRBD2 (7 bases). Per the germline V gene, CDR1 is MGHRA and CDR2 is YSYEKL. With 7 bases removed from V and 4 bases from J, the gap between germline ends came to 16 bases. This CDR3 contains 15 residues. The CDR3 region is CASTKRRGGTGELFF. DNA of the CDR3: TGCGCCAGCACTAAAAGAAGGGGGGGCACCGGGGAGCTGTTTTTT.

The chain links TRBV5-4 to TRBJ1-2; D ambiguous. Trimming pared 4 bases from V and 9 bases from J, leaving 22 bases between. Per the germline V gene, CDR1 is SGHNT and CDR2 is YYREEE (reference sequence). The CDR3 totals 15 residues. As DNA, the CDR3 is TGTGCCAGCAGCCGACAAGCGGGTGAAATGGGGAGCTACACCTTC. It codes for CASSRQAGEMGSYTF. The entire variable domain, with the rest obtained from reference TRBV5-4 and TRBJ1-2, is as follows: ETGVTQSPTHLIKTRGQQVTLRCSSQSGHNTVSWYQQALGQGPQFIFQYYREEENGRGNFPPRFSGLQFPNYSSELNVNALELDDSALYLCASSRQAGEMGSYTFGSGTRLTVV.

J is TRBJ2-7 and V is TRBV25-1, with 7 bases that match TRBD1. Per the germline V gene, CDR1 is MGHDK and CDR2 is SYGVNS. CDR3 length: 16 residues. The junction had 13 bases not matched to a gene; V was cut back by 6 bases and J by 2 bases. CDR3 in amino acids: CASSVGTGVLTYEQYF. CDR3 coding DNA: TGTGCCAGCAGCGTGGGAACAGGGGTGTTAACCTACGAGCAGTACTTC.

The chain joins TRBV11-2 to TRBJ2-5, with a possible D match to TRBD2 (5 bases). The J call may be incorrect, as the DNA end agrees better with TRBJ2-7. CDR1 and CDR2 from the germline V gene are SGHAT and FQNNGV. The CDR3 has 14 residues. The CDR3 here is CASSLEAGTYEQYF. The CDR3 bases are TGTGCCAGCAGCTTAGAGGCGGGCACCTACGAGCAGTACTTC.

The chain combines TRBV29-1 with TRBJ2-1; 14 bases are shared with TRBD2. Germline V lookup: CDR1 SQVTM, CDR2 ANQGSEA. CDR3 length: 15 residues. V dropped 4 bases and J dropped 3; count of bases not matched to a gene: 2. In nucleotides, the CDR3 is TGCAGCGTTGTCGGACTAGCGGGAGGCTACAATGAGCAGTTCTTC. Translated, it gives CSVVGLAGGYNEQFF.

The V and J genes are TRBV6-1 and TRBJ2-5; perhaps TRBD2 as D (5 bases). The DNA end lines up better with TRBJ2-7; the J call may be wrong. Per germline, CDR1 MNHNS and CDR2 SASEGT. The CDR3 has 15 residues. The CDR3 coding sequence is TGTGCCAGCAGTCAGAGGGAGTCCGGTGGGTACGAGCAGTACTTC. This encodes CASSQRESGGYEQYF.

The J gene is TRBJ1-2, the V gene TRBV6-5, with D uncertain. Germline CDR1 MNHEY, CDR2 SVGAGI. The germline V and J ends were trimmed by 5 bases and 2 bases, with 12 bases remaining between them. This CDR3 has 14 amino acids. The CDR3 here is CASSPTRRNYGYTF. CDR3 bases: TGTGCCAGCAGTCCGACCCGGCGGAACTATGGCTACACCTTC.

This clone was detected once. Mismatch with germline at one junction end may stem from a read error. The V call is TRBV7-9, the J call TRBJ1-1, with D unclear. The CDR3 is 12 residues long. Germline lookup yields CDR1 SEHNR and CDR2 FQNEAQ (reference sequence). The CDR3 bases are TGTTCCAGCAGCTTTCTACGCACTGAAGCTTTCTTT. This encodes CSSSFLRTEAFF.

As regards this clone: A junction boundary mismatches the germline segment, possibly from a read error. CDR3 amino acids: CSSSVAGGFILADTQYF. CDR3 coding DNA: TGTTCCAGCAGCGTGGCGGGAGGATTTATTCTCGCAGATACGCAGTATTTT. The V and J genes are TRBV7-9 and TRBJ2-3; 8 bases line up with TRBD2. The CDR3 spans 17 residues. Germline-derived CDR1 and CDR2 are SEHNR and FQNEAQ (reference sequence).

V and J are TRBV30 and TRBJ2-7; D is undetermined. This CDR3 has 11 amino acids. With 1 base removed from V and 2 bases from J, the gap between germline ends came to 3 bases. Germline V gene sequence: CDR1 GTSNPN, CDR2 SVGIG (reference sequence). In nucleotides, the CDR3 is TGTGCCTGGAGTGGTACCTACGAGCAGTACTTC. The encoded protein is CAWSGTYEQYF.

This chain connects TRBV6-1 to TRBJ1-2; D not certain. Trimming shortened V by 2 bases and J by 3 bases, and 10 bases separated the two germline ends. The CDR3 runs 14 residues. Germline lookup yields CDR1 MNHNS and CDR2 SASEGT. In DNA, the CDR3 is TGTGCCAGCAGTGAACGGGGATCGGACTATGGCTACACCTTC. Its translation is CASSERGSDYGYTF.

This clone appeared a few times. The V gene is TRBV15, the J gene TRBJ2-2; tentative D call: TRBD2 (6 bases). Germline loops: CDR1 LNHNV, CDR2 YYDKDF (reference sequence). Trimming removed 2 bases at V and 7 bases at J, with 14 bases between. The CDR3 sequence is 15 residues long. The CDR3 reads CATSRSLGAGGELFF. DNA of the CDR3: TGTGCCACCAGCAGATCTCTGGGAGCGGGCGGGGAGCTGTTTTTT.

This rearrangement joins TRBV5-1 to TRBJ2-7; tentative D call: TRBD1 (7 bases). The CDR3 extends over 15 amino acids. Trimming removed 5 bases from V and 3 bases from J, with 18 bases in between. Germline V lookup: CDR1 SGHRS, CDR2 YFSETQ. The CDR3 sequence: CASRSGYRGRYEQYF. CDR3 bases: TGCGCCAGCAGAAGCGGGTACAGGGGCCGCTACGAGCAGTACTTC. The whole variable domain, filled in from reference TRBV5-1 and TRBJ2-7, reads KAGVTQTPRYLIKTRGQQVTLSCSPISGHRSVSWYQQTPGQGLQFLFEYFSETQRNKGNFPGRFSGRQFSNSRSEMNVSTLELGDSALYLCASRSGYRGRYEQYFGPGTRLTVT.

The V gene is TRBV11-2, the J gene TRBJ1-5; D unresolved. CDR1 and CDR2 from the germline V gene are SGHAT and FQNNGV. This CDR3 is built from 13 residues. V was shortened by 1 base and J by 5 bases, with 6 bases between the two germline ends. The CDR3 spells CASSLARDQPQHF. DNA for the CDR3: TGTGCCAGCAGCTTAGCTAGAGATCAGCCCCAGCATTTT.

The V and J genes are TRBV30 and TRBJ1-4; possibly TRBD1 for D (6 bases). Germline CDR1 and CDR2: GTSNPN and SVGIG (reference sequence). Trimming took 0 bases from V and 4 from J, leaving 9 bases between them. This CDR3 region has 14 residues. In DNA form, the CDR3 reads TGTGCCTGGAGTGTAGGACAGATTAATGAAAAACTGTTTTTT. This sequence encodes CAWSVGQINEKLFF.

This clone was detected once. The chain couples TRBV7-2 to TRBJ2-3; a possible D gene is TRBD2 (6 bases). This CDR3 region has 14 residues. The ends were cut back, 1 base at V and 4 bases at J, with 9 bases in the middle. Looked up from germline, CDR1 is SGHTA and CDR2 is FQGNSA. The DNA for the CDR3 is TGTGCCAGCAGCTTAGGCGGGGCAGCAGATACGCAGTATTTT. It codes for CASSLGGAADTQYF.

V usage is TRBV7-6 and J usage is TRBJ2-7, with TRBD1 matching 9 bases. Germline CDR1 SGHVS, CDR2 FNYEAQ. The CDR3 covers 13 residues. V was pared by 3 bases and J by 6 bases, with 3 bases of the junction left unmatched. CDR3 amino acids: CASSFGQGREQYF. The CDR3 DNA reads as TGTGCCAGCAGCTTCGGACAGGGGCGCGAGCAGTACTTC. The variable domain in full, with the rest retrieved from reference TRBV7-6 and TRBJ2-7, is GAGVSQSPRYKVTKRGQDVALRCDPISGHVSLYWYRQALGQGPEFLTYFNYEAQQDKSGLPNDRFSAERPEGSISTLTIQRTEQRDSAMYRCASSFGQGREQYFGPGTRLTVT.

The chain has TRBV30 and TRBJ1-5; TRBD1 is a possible D gene (5 bases). The V end lost 2 bases, the J end lost 4 bases, and 15 bases lay between the germline ends. This CDR3 is 15 amino acids long. Germline CDR1 and CDR2: GTSNPN and SVGIG (reference sequence). This chain's CDR3 is CAWSLGGGSNQPQHF. CDR3 bases: TGTGCCTGGAGTCTGGGGGGGGGATCTAATCAGCCCCAGCATTTT. Using reference TRBV30 and TRBJ1-5 for the parts outside the CDR3, the full variable domain is SQTIHQWPATLVQPVGSPLSLECTVEGTSNPNLYWYRQAAGRGLQLLFYSVGIGQISSEVPQNLSASRPQDRQFILSSKKLLLSDSGFYLCAWSLGGGSNQPQHFGDGTRLSIL.

This clone has a single count. The chain is built from TRBV6-1 and TRBJ2-3; tentatively, D is TRBD2 (5 bases). CDR3 length: 14 amino acids. Trimming took 3 bases from V and 4 from J, leaving 11 bases between them. Per germline, CDR1 MNHNS and CDR2 SASEGT. The CDR3 is CASSESSLADTQYF. DNA of the CDR3: TGTGCCAGCAGTGAGTCTAGCCTCGCAGATACGCAGTATTTT.